A single sample is the source of the 20 T cell receptor beta chains below, sequenced in a study of control samples from healthy donors and cancer patients. Produced via immunoSEQ multiplex PCR; TCRdb's table is partial and in-frame only. Of around 96,000 clones listed, over 85% were seen once; the top ten hold approximately 8%. Sequenced sample: blood. The receptors come from a young man in good health.

The rearrangement links TRBV14 to TRBJ2-7; D gene uncertain. The V gene lost 2 bases and the J gene lost 4 bases, with 3 bases spanning the gap. Germline V gene sequence: CDR1 SGHDN, CDR2 FVKESK. This CDR3 spans 11 amino acids. Here the CDR3 DNA reads TGTGCCAGCAGCCAACCTTACGAGCAGTACTTC. Its protein is CASSQPYEQYF.

This clone appeared a single time. The gene calls are TRBV7-3 and TRBJ1-1; 8 nucleotides match TRBD1. There are 15 residues in the CDR3. V shed 6 bases and J 5 bases; nucleotides not matched to a gene: 11. Germline-derived CDR1 and CDR2 are SGHTA and FQGTGA. CDR3 sequence reads: CASSFTGTGGTEAFF. In nucleotides, the CDR3 is TGTGCCAGCAGTTTCACCGGGACAGGAGGGACTGAAGCTTTCTTT.

The chain has TRBV6-6 and TRBJ2-7, with D unclear. CDR1 and CDR2 (germline): MNHNY, SVGAGI (reference sequence). The ends were cut back, 6 bases at V and 1 base at J, with 13 bases in the middle. The CDR3 spans 14 residues. CDR3 sequence: CASRPRPPSYEQYF. The CDR3 DNA follows: TGTGCCAGCAGACCGCGACCACCGTCCTACGAGCAGTACTTC.

The chain links TRBV27 to TRBJ1-2; D unresolved. Per germline, CDR1 MNHEY and CDR2 SMNVEV (reference sequence). Trimming cost V 2 bases and J 3 bases, with 10 bases left between them. This CDR3 contains 14 residues. CDR3 residues: CASSLRGHDYGYTF. The CDR3, as DNA: TGTGCCAGCAGTTTACGAGGCCATGACTATGGCTACACCTTC.

The chain employs TRBV27 and TRBJ1-1; no clear D. The CDR3 runs to 11 residues. Germline CDR1 and CDR2: MNHEY and SMNVEV (reference sequence). V lost 10 bases and J lost 11, with 17 bases in between. CDR3 in amino acids: CATTHWVGAFF. The DNA for the CDR3 is TGTGCCACCACTCACTGGGTGGGGGCTTTCTTT.

The chain joins TRBV4-3 to TRBJ2-7, with D perhaps matching TRBD2 (6 bases). V was clipped by 1 base and J by 0 bases, with 13 bases between them. The CDR3 length is 16 residues. CDR1 LGHNA and CDR2 YSLEER come from the germline V gene. As DNA, the CDR3 is TGCGCCAGCAGCCAAGGGCCCATCGGGGGCTCCTACGAGCAGTACTTC. It codes for CASSQGPIGGSYEQYF.

The chain has TRBV6-5 and TRBJ2-1; D uncertain. V was cut by 9 bases and J by 2 bases, with 14 bases left in between. Germline loops: CDR1 MNHEY, CDR2 SVGAGI. CDR3 length equals 14 residues. This CDR3 reads CASILPGPYNEQFF. DNA of the CDR3: TGTGCCAGTATCCTCCCAGGCCCCTACAATGAGCAGTTCTTC.

As to this clone: Germline is not matched at one junction end, which may reflect a read error. The chain couples TRBV7-7 to TRBJ1-1; possibly TRBD1 for D (5 bases). Germline assignment: CDR1 SSHAT and CDR2 FNYEAQ (reference sequence). This CDR3 spans 15 amino acids. The CDR3 is CASSPPTGTNTEAFF. CDR3 coding DNA: TGTGCTAGCAGCCCCCCGACGGGGACGAACACTGAAGCTTTCTTT.

The rearrangement joins TRBV13 to TRBJ2-3; 12 nucleotides match TRBD2. The CDR3 extends over 19 amino acids. Germline V CDR1 and CDR2: PRHDT, FYEKMQ (reference sequence). Trimming removed 5 bases from V and 6 bases from J; junction bases left unmatched: 18. The CDR3 DNA sequence: TGTGCCAGCAGCCTCCGTCGTATGTCTAGCGGGGGGGCACCCGATACGCAGTATTTT. Encoded protein: CASSLRRMSSGGAPDTQYF.

The gene calls are TRBV6-5 and TRBJ2-3, with TRBD1 identical over 7 bases. This CDR3 region has 14 residues. The germline gives CDR1 MNHEY, CDR2 SVGAGI. V lost 7 bases, J lost 0 bases, and 4 bases stayed unmatched. DNA of the CDR3: TGTGCCAGCATGGGACAGAAGAGCACAGATACGCAGTATTTT. It is translated as CASMGQKSTDTQYF.

The chain joins TRBV20-1 to TRBJ2-1, with TRBD2 matching over 10 bases. The length of the CDR3 is 14 residues. The V gene end was trimmed by 3 bases and the J gene end by 6 bases; junction bases not matched to a gene: 5. Germline V CDR1 and CDR2: DFQATT, SNEGSKA (reference sequence). The CDR3 DNA sequence: TGCAGTGCTAGTACGGGACTAGCGTCCAATGAGCAGTTCTTC. Translation gives CSASTGLASNEQFF.

This CDR3 reads CASSLSAAAADAEAFF. The CDR3 coding sequence is TGTGCCAGCAGCTTATCGGCTGCGGCAGCCGACGCTGAAGCTTTCTTT. The chain uses TRBV7-8 and TRBJ1-1; D not certain. CDR1 SGHVS and CDR2 FQNEAQ come from the germline V gene. This CDR3 contains 16 residues. The germline V and J ends were trimmed by 2 bases and 6 bases, with 19 bases remaining between them.

Comment on this clone: Other DNA variants within this sample encode the same CDR3. This chain connects TRBV4-1 to TRBJ1-2; possibly TRBD1 for D (5 bases). The V gene lost 1 base and the J gene lost 2 bases, with 8 bases spanning the gap. The CDR3 extends over 14 amino acids. CDR1 and CDR2 from the germline V gene are MGHRA and YSYEKL. Here the CDR3 reads CASSQVGQNYGYTF. The CDR3 DNA reads TGCGCCAGCAGCCAAGTGGGGCAGAACTATGGCTACACCTTC.

This clone has only one observation. The CDR3 is CASSLEGPIQETQYF. DNA of the CDR3: TGTGCCAGCAGCTTAGAGGGACCGATACAAGAGACCCAGTACTTC. This chain joins TRBV7-9 and TRBJ2-5, with D perhaps matching TRBD1 or TRBD2 (5 bases each). V was clipped by 1 base and J by 2 bases, with 11 bases between them. Germline V CDR1 and CDR2: SEHNR, FQNEAQ (reference sequence). This CDR3 contains 15 residues.

This clone has just a few counts. The chain recombines TRBV9 with TRBJ2-1; 14 nucleotides align to TRBD2. CDR1 and CDR2 from the germline V gene are SGDLS and YYNGEE. This CDR3 region has 16 residues. Unmatched junction bases numbered 6, after V lost 2 bases and J lost 8 bases. CDR3 sequence reads: CASSVTGTSGSDEQFF. CDR3 nucleotide sequence: TGTGCCAGCAGCGTTACCGGGACTAGCGGGAGTGATGAGCAGTTCTTC.

V and J are TRBV2 and TRBJ1-1, with a tentative D call TRBD1 (5 bases). V was clipped by 5 bases and J by 0 bases, with 13 bases between them. Germline CDR1 SNHLY, CDR2 FYNNEI. The CDR3 totals 15 residues. In DNA, the CDR3 is TGTGCCAGCAGTCTGCAGGGAGCGATGAACACTGAAGCTTTCTTT. This codes for CASSLQGAMNTEAFF.

This chain connects TRBV9 to TRBJ2-7; D may be TRBD2 (6 bases). Trimming cost V 4 bases and J 7 bases, with 15 bases left between them. CDR1 is SGDLS, CDR2 YYNGEE, per germline. The CDR3 is 13 residues long. The CDR3 sequence: CASSPGDVREQYF. The CDR3, as DNA: TGTGCCAGCAGCCCGGGGGACGTTCGAGAGCAGTACTTC.

In its sample, this clone was seen once. The chain carries TRBV7-3 and TRBJ2-1, with a tentative D call TRBD2 (6 bases). Trimming removed 1 base from V and 4 bases from J, with 20 bases in between. This CDR3 is built from 18 residues. CDR1 SGHTA and CDR2 FQGTGA come from the germline V gene. CDR3 protein: CASSLSGPGVPAYNEQFF. The CDR3 DNA reads TGTGCCAGCAGCTTAAGTGGGCCGGGGGTTCCAGCATACAATGAGCAGTTCTTC.

The chain employs TRBV21-1 and TRBJ1-2. TRBV21-1 is tagged as a pseudogene. The CDR3 has 14 amino acids. CDR3 nucleotide sequence: TGTGCCAGCAGCAAAGGGACTGCTAACTATGGCTACACCTTC. Translated: CASSKGTANYGYTF.

The genes are TRBV7-8 and TRBJ2-1; D gene unclear. The CDR3 sequence is 12 residues long. V was clipped by 8 bases and J by 8 bases, with 13 bases between them. Per germline, CDR1 SGHVS and CDR2 FQNEAQ. CDR3 sequence reads: CASADPADEQFF. Here the CDR3 DNA reads TGTGCCAGCGCGGATCCGGCAGATGAGCAGTTCTTC.